The sequence of this TCR beta chain was determined in a study of T-cell reconstitution after alpha-beta-depleted transplantation in children. Unique molecular identifiers were built into the TCRbeta library. One entry per CDR3 protein, called by TCRdb with MiXCR from the PCR reads. The top ten clones hold around a third of a sample with 610,000 or so distinct CDR3 sequences, 25% to 30% of them seen once. CDR3 length: 13 amino acids. Germline V lookup: CDR1 SGHAT, CDR2 FQNNGV. V was trimmed by 2 bases and J by 4 bases, leaving 6 bases between them. The receptor's source is a boy in the first two years of life with Wiskott-Aldrich syndrome, due to receive a stem cell transplant. This chain connects TRBV11-2 to TRBJ1-5; D unresolved. The sequenced sample was PBMCs, obtained before TCRalphabeta/CD19-depleted stem cell transplant. The CDR3 nucleotides are TGTGCCAGCAGCTTATTAGATAATCAGCCCCAGCATTTT. Its translation: CASSLLDNQPQHF.